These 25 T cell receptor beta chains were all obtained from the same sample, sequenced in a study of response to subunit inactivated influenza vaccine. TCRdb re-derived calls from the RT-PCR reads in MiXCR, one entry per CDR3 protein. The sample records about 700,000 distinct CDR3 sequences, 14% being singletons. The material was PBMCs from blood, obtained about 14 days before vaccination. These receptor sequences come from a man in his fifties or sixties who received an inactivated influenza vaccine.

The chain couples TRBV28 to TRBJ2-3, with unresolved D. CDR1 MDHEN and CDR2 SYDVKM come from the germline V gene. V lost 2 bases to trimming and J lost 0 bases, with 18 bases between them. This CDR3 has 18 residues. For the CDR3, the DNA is TGTGCCAGCAGTTTAATAGTAGGGCCCCTTTATAGCACAGATACGCAGTATTTT. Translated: CASSLIVGPLYSTDTQYF.

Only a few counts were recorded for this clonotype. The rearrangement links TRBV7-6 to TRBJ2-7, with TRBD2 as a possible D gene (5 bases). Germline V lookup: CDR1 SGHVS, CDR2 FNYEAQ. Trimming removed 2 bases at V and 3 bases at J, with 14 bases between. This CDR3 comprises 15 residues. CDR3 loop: CASSLSLAPGYEQYF. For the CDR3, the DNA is TGTGCCAGCAGCTTATCCCTAGCCCCGGGCTACGAGCAGTACTTC.

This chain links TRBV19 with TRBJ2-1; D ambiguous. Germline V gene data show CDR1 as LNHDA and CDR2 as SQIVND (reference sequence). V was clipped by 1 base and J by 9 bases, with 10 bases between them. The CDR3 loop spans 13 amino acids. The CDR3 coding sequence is TGTGCCAGTAGTATAGTAAGTTTAGGTGAGCAGTTCTTC. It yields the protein CASSIVSLGEQFF.

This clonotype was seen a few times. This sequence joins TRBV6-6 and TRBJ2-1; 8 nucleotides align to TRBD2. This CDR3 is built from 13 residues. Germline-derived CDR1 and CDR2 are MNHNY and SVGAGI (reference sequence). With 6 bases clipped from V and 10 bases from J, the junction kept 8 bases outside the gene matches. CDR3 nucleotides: TGTGCCAGCAGGACCCTTAGCGGGATGGAGCAGTTCTTC. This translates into CASRTLSGMEQFF.

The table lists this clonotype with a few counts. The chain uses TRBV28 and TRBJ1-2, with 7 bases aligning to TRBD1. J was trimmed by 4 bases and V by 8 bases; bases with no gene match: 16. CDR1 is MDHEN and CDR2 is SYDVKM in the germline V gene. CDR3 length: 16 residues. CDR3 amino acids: CASGGTPGQTTYGYTF. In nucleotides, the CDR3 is TGTGCCAGCGGAGGAACCCCGGGACAGACTACCTATGGCTACACCTTC.

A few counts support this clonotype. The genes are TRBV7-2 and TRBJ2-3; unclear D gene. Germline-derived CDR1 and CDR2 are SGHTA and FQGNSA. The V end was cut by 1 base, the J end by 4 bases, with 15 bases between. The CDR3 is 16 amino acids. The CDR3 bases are TGTGCCAGCAGCTTAGAGGCCAGGAAGGGCGCAGATACGCAGTATTTT. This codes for CASSLEARKGADTQYF.

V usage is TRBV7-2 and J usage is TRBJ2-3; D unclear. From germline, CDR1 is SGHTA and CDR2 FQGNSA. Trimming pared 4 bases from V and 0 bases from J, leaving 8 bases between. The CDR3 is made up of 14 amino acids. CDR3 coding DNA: TGTGCCAGCAGCTCCCTTCCTAGCACAGATACGCAGTATTTT. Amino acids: CASSSLPSTDTQYF.

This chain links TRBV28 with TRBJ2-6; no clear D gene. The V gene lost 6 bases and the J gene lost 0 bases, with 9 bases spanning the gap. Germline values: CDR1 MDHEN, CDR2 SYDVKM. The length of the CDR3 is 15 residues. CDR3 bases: TGTGCCAGCAGAACCCCGGGCTCTGGGGCCAACGTCCTGACTTTC. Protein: CASRTPGSGANVLTF. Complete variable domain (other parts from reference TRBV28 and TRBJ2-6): DVKVTQSSRYLVKRTGEKVFLECVQDMDHENMFWYRQDPGLGLRLIYFSYDVKMKEKGDIPEGYSVSREKKERFSLILESASTNQTSMYLCASRTPGSGANVLTFGAGSRLTVL.

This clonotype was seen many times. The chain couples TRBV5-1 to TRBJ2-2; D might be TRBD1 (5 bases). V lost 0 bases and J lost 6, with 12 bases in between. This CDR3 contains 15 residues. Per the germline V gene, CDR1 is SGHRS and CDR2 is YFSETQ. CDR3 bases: TGCGCCAGCAGCTTGGTACAAGGGGCCGCCGGGGAGCTGTTTTTT. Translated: CASSLVQGAAGELFF.

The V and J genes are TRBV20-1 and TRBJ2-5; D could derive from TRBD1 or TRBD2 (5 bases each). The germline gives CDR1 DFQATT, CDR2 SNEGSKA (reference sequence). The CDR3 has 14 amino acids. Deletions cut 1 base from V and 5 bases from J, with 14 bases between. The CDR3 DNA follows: TGCAGTGCTAGAGCTCAGGGAGTAGTGGAGACCCAGTACTTC. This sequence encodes CSARAQGVVETQYF.

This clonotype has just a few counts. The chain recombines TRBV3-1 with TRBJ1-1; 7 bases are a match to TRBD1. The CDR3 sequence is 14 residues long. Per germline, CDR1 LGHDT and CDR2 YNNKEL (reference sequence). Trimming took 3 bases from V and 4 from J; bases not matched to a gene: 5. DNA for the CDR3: TGTGCCAGCAGCCATAACAGGGGAGGCACTGAAGCTTTCTTT. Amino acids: CASSHNRGGTEAFF.

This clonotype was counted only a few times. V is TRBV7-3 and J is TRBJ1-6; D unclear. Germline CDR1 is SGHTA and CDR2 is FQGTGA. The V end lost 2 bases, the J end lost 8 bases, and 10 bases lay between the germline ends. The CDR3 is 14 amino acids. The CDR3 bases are TGTGCCAGCAGCTTACTGGGCCTGGATTCACCCCTCCACTTT. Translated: CASSLLGLDSPLHF.

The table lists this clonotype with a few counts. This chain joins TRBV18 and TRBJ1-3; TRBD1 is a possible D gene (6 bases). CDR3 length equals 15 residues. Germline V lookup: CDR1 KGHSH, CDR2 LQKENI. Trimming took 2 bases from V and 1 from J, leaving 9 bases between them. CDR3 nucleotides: TGTGCCAGCTCACCAACCAGGGGTTCTGGAAACACCATATATTTT. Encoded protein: CASSPTRGSGNTIYF.

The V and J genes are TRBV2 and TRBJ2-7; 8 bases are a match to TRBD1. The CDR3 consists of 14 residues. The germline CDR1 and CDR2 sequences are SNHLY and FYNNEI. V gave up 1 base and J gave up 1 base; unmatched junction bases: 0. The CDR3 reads CASSEGTGSYEQYF. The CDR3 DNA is TGTGCCAGCAGTGAAGGGACAGGGTCCTACGAGCAGTACTTC.

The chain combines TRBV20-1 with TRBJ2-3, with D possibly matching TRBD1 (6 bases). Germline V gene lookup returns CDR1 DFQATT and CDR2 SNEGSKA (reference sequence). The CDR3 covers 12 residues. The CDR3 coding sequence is TGCAGGGGGGCCGGTAGCGCAGATACGCAGTATTTT. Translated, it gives CRGAGSADTQYF.

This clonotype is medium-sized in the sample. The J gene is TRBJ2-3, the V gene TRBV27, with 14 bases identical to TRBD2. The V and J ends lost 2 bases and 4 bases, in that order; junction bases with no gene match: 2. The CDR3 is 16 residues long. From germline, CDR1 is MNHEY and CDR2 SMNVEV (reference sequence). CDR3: CASSLGTSGRADTQYF. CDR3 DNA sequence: TGTGCCAGCAGTTTAGGGACTAGCGGGAGAGCAGATACGCAGTATTTT.

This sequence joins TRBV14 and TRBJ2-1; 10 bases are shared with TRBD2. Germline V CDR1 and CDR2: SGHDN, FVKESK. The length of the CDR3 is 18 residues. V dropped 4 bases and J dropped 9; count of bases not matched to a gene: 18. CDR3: CASSLRPGLARGPSEQFF. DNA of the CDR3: TGTGCCAGCAGCCTACGTCCGGGACTAGCGCGAGGGCCAAGTGAGCAGTTCTTC.

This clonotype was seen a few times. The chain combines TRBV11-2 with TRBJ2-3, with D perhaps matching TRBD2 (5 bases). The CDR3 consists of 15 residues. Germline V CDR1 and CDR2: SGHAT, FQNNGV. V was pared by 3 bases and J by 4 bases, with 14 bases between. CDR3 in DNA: TGTGCCAGCAGCTTTCTCCCGGGAACGGCAGATACGCAGTATTTT. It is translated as CASSFLPGTADTQYF.

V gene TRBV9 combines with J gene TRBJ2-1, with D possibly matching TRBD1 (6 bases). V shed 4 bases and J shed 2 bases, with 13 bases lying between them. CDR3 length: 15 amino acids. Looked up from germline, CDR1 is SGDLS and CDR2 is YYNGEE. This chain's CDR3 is CASSYTGSAYNEQFF. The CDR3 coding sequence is TGTGCCAGCAGCTATACAGGGTCGGCCTACAATGAGCAGTTCTTC.

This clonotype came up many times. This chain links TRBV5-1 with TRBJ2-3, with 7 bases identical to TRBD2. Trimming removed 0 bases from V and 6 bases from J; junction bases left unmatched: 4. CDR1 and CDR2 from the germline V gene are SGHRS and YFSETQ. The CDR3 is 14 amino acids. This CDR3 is CASSLEAGRDTQYF. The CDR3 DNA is TGCGCCAGCAGCTTGGAAGCGGGACGCGATACGCAGTATTTT.

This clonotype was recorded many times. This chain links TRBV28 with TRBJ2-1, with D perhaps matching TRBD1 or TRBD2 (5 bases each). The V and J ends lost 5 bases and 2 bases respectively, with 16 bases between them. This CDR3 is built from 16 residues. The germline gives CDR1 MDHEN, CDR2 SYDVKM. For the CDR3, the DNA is TGTGCCAGCAGTCCATGGACGGGACCTACCTACAATGAGCAGTTCTTC. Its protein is CASSPWTGPTYNEQFF.

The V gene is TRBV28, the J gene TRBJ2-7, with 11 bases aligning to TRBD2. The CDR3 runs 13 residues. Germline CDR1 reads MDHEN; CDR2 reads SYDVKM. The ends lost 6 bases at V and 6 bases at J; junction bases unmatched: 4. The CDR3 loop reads CASRLAGVREQYF. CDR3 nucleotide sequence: TGTGCCAGCAGACTAGCGGGAGTGCGCGAGCAGTACTTC.

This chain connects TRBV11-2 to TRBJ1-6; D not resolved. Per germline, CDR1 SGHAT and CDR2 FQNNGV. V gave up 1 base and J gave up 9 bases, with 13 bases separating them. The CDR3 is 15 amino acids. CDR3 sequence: CASSLVEGGGSPLHF. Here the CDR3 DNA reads TGTGCCAGCAGCTTAGTGGAGGGTGGAGGTTCACCCCTCCACTTT.

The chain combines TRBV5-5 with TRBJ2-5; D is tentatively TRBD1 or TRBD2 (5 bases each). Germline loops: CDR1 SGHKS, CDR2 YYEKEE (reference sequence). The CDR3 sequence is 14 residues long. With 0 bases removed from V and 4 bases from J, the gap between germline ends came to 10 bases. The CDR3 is CASSLGGIGETQYF. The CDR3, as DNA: TGTGCCAGCAGCTTGGGGGGGATTGGAGAGACCCAGTACTTC.

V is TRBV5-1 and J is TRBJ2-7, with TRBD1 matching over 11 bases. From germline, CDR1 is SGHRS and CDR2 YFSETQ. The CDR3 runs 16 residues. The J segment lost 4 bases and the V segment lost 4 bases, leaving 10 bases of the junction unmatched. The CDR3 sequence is CASSGGPGQGVYEQYF. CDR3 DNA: TGCGCCAGCAGCGGGGGTCCGGGACAGGGGGTATACGAGCAGTACTTC.